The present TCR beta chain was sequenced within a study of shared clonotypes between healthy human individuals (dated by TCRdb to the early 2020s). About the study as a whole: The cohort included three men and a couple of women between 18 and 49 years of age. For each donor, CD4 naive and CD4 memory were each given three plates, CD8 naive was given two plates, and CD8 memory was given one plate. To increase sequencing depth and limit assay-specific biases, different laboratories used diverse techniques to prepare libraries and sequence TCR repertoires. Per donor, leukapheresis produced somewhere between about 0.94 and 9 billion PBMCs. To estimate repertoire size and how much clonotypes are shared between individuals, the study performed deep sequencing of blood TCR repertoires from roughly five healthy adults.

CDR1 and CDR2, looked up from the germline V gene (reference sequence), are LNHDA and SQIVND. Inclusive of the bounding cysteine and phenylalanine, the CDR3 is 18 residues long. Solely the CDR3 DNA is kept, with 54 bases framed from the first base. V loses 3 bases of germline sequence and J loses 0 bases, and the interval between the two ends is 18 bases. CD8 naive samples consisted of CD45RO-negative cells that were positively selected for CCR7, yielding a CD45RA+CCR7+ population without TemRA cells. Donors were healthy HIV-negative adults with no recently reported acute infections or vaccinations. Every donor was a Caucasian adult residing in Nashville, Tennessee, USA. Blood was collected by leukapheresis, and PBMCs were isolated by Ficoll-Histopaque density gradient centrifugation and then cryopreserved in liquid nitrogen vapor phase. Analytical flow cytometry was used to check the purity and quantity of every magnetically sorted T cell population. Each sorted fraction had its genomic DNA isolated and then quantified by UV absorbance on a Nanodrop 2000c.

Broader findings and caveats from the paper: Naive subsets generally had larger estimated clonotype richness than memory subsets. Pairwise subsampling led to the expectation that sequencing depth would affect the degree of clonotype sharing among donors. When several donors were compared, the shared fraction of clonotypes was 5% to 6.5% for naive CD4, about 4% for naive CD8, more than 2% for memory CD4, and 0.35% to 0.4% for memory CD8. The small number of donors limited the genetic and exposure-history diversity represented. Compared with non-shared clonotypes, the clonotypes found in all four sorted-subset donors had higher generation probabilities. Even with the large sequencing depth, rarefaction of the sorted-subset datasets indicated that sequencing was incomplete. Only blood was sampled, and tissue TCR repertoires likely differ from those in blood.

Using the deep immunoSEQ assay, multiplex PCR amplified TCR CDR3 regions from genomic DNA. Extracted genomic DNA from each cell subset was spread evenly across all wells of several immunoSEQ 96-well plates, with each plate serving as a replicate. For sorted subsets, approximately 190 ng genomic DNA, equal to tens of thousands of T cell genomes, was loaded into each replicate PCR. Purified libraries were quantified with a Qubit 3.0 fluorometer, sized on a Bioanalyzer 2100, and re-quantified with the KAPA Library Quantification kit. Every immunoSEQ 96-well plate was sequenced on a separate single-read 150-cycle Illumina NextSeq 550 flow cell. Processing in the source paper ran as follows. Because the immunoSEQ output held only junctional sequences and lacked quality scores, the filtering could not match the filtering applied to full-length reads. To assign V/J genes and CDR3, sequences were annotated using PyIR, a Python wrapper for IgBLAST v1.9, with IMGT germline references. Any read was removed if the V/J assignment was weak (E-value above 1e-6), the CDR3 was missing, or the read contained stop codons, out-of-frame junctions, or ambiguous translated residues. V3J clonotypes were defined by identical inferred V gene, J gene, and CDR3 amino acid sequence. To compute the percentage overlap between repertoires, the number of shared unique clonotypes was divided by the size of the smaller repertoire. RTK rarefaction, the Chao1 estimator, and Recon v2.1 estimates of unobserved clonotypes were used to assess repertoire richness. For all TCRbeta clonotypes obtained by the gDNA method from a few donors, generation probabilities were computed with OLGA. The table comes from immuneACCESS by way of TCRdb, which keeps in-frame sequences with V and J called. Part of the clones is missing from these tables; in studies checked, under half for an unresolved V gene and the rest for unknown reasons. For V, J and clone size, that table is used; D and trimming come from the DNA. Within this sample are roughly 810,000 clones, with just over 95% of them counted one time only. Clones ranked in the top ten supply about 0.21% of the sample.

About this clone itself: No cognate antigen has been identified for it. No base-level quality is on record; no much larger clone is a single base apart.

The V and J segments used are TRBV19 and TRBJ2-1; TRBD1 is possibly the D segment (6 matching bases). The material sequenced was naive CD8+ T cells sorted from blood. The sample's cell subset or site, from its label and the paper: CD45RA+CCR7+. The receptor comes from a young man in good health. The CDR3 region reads CASSMGPGHSSSYNEQFF. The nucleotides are TGTGCCAGTAGTATGGGACCGGGACATAGTAGCTCCTACAATGAGCAGTTCTTC.